The T cell receptor beta chain described here comes from a study of blood T cell repertoires in COVID-19. Overall study context: The cDNA or gDNA used as material had been derived from T cells, B-cell-depleted T cells, or PBMCs.

In the 2 weeks before study entry, exposed participants met a COVID-19 case, which was PCR-confirmed or clinician-diagnosed. CDR1 is SGHAT, CDR2 FQNNGV, per germline. V was shortened by 2 bases and J by 1 base, with 12 bases between the two germline ends. This CDR3 is 16 amino acids long. In the original workflow: Estimates of nucleated cell counts were drawn from the amplification of reference gene primers. Method: immunoSEQ multiplex PCR; TCRdb's copy keeps in-frame clones and lacks some. V and J calls plus clone size are reproduced from that table; the DNA served to infer D and trimming. The sample includes fewer than 350,000 clones, 85% of them seen just once. This clone showed up just once.

The V call is TRBV11-2, the J call TRBJ1-3, with a tentative D call TRBD1 (5 bases). This TCR came from a woman aged 25-40 years who had been exposed to COVID-19. The material sequenced was PBMCs or T cells enriched from blood (not recorded which). The CDR3 loop reads CASSLFGAGSGNTIYF. CDR3 DNA sequence: TGTGCCAGCAGCTTATTTGGGGCGGGATCTGGAAACACCATATATTTT.